The present T cell receptor beta chain was sequenced within a study of blood T cell repertoires in COVID-19. For the study at large: Both acute and convalescent COVID-19 samples were obtained from the United States, Italy and Spain. Sample material is recorded as cDNA or gDNA derived from T cells, B-cell-depleted T cells, or PBMCs.

Sequencing used immunoSEQ multiplex PCR; TCRdb keeps in-frame clones, though not all of them. The table lists more than 250,000 clones, over 80% of them singletons, with 4.6% in the top ten. A remark on this clone: An end of the junction differs from the germline gene, which may be a read error.

CDR1 LGHDT and CDR2 YNNKEL come from the germline V gene (reference sequence). This CDR3 comprises 11 residues. The sample taken for sequencing was peripheral blood. The TCR sequence derives from a man aged 60 to 75 who had recovered from COVID-19. The V gene is TRBV3-1 (or the pseudogene TRBV3-2), the J gene TRBJ2-3, with D possibly matching TRBD1 (5 bases). CDR3 protein: CASSQTDMQYF. The CDR3, as DNA: TGTGCCAGCAGCCAGACAGATATGCAGTATTTT.